The rows below give T cell receptor beta chains drawn from one sample of a study of blood T cell repertoires in COVID-19. The assay was immunoSEQ multiplex PCR, and TCRdb's table has in-frame clones only and misses some. The data contain roughly 380,000 clones, 85% of them seen just once; the ten biggest clones take up approximately 3.6%. Sequences were obtained from peripheral blood. The receptors originated from a woman aged 18-29 years with acute or convalescent COVID-19. CDR3s include the opening cysteine and the closing phenylalanine or tryptophan.

TRBV11-1	15	CASSSRQLGNSPLHF
TRBV6-5	13	CASSFLDREGYTF
TRBV7-9	15	CASSYGTQGFYEQYF
TRBV6-5	14	CASLGLGSYNEQFF
TRBV19	15	CASSIDGNPYNEQFF
TRBV19	15	CASSIGLAGYNEQFF
TRBV5-1	16	CASSFDGGGAGDTQYF
TRBV18	15	CASSPPVAGSDGYTF
TRBV7-7	15	CASSPLSGGDKTQYF
TRBV9	15	CASSVGTGVNQPQHF
TRBV3-1/TRBV3-2	15	CASSRGGEVGHEQFF
TRBV27	15	CASTPLESSGNTIYF
TRBV6-1	15	CASSDRQISNQPQHF
TRBV13	12	CASSLLDQAQYF
TRBV12-3/TRBV12-4	13	CASPQEGSEKLFF
TRBV2	14	CASSSKGQETEAFF
TRBV6-1	15	CASSEEQGAGDTQYF
TRBV7-8	14	CASSLRGIGSPLHF
TRBV24-1	15	CATSGSGLAANEQFF
TRBV11-3	15	CASSLTGQGINEQFF
TRBV19	15	CASTGQGAYYNEQFF
TRBV4-1	14	CASSQWAREDEQYF
TRBV6-6	13	CASSLVASGGQFF
TRBV7-9	14	CASSLFGPREGYTF
TRBV15	15	CATSRDHRPQETQYF
TRBV2	13	CARQEGAHEKLFF
TRBV5-4	16	CASSLGQGLAKNIQYF
TRBV5-1	16	CASSTSSGGVTDTQYF
TRBV12-2	14	CASRPSPGDQPQHF
TRBV29-1	12	CSAKGESGEQYF
TRBV3-1/TRBV3-2	16	CASSPRDRRRIHGYTF
TRBV7-3	14	CASSPDRGAYEQYF
TRBV5-1	16	CASSLASGTGTFEQYF